What follows are 26 T cell receptor beta chains derived from one specimen sequenced in a study of vaccination effects on CD4 cells after COVID-19. Isolating CD4+ T cells followed approximately 11 days of culture. Their specific antigens are unknown. Some clones are missing from TCRdb's copy, which holds only in-frame ones; the method was immunoSEQ multiplex PCR. Among about 28,000 clones listed, 50% to 70% were seen once. The sequencing here drew on CD4+ T cells from PBMCs cultured without peptide, taken before COVID-19 vaccination. Receptor source: a human donor who received a COVID-19 vaccine.

The chain uses TRBV10-3 and TRBJ1-3; 10 nucleotides line up with TRBD1. CDR3 length: 17 amino acids. The germline V gene encodes CDR1 ENHRY and CDR2 SYGVKD. With 6 bases clipped from V and 0 bases from J, the junction kept 8 bases outside the gene matches. The CDR3 spells CAIRSTGGDISGNTIYF. The CDR3 DNA sequence: TGTGCCATCAGATCGACAGGGGGCGATATCTCTGGAAACACCATATATTTT.

J is TRBJ2-4 and V is TRBV23-1; D may be TRBD1 or TRBD2 (6 bases each). TRBV23-1 is an ORF; its function is uncertain. V dropped 0 bases and J dropped 0 bases, with 21 bases sitting between them. CDR3 size: 20 residues. The CDR3 reads CASSQSKKGGNYLAKNIQYF. CDR3 coding DNA: TGCGCCAGCAGTCAATCGAAGAAGGGGGGCAATTACCTAGCCAAAAACATTCAGTACTTC.

CDR3 residues: CASSGDSLSNQPQHF. The CDR3, as DNA: TGTGCCAGCTCAGGGGACTCCCTCTCCAATCAGCCCCAGCATTTT. The chain joins TRBV18 to TRBJ1-5, with a possible D match to TRBD1 (5 bases). V lost 5 bases and J lost 3, with 14 bases in between. This CDR3 region has 15 residues. Germline V gene data show CDR1 as KGHSH and CDR2 as LQKENI.

V usage is TRBV12-5 and J usage is TRBJ2-1; 7 nucleotides agree with TRBD1. The CDR3 extends over 16 amino acids. The V gene's germline CDR1 is LGHNT and CDR2 FRNRAP. J gave up 4 bases and V 1 base, and 7 bases lay outside the gene matches. The CDR3 sequence is CASGLARGQSYNEQFF. The CDR3 DNA reads TGTGCTAGTGGTTTGGCAAGGGGGCAGTCATACAATGAGCAGTTCTTC.

The chain combines TRBV11-3 with TRBJ2-5; 11 bases are shared with TRBD2. V lost 1 base and J lost 5; bases outside the gene matches: 6. Germline values: CDR1 SGHNT, CDR2 YENEEA. This CDR3 region has 16 residues. In nucleotides, the CDR3 is TGTGCCAGCAGCTTAGGTACTAGCGGGAGACCGGAGACCCAGTACTTC. This sequence encodes CASSLGTSGRPETQYF.

The chain employs TRBV7-8 and TRBJ2-7; D gene ambiguous. From germline, CDR1 is SGHVS and CDR2 FQNEAQ. The CDR3 has 14 residues. V was shortened by 0 bases and J by 3 bases, with 9 bases between the two germline ends. CDR3 sequence: CASSLAGRHYEQYF. The CDR3 DNA reads as TGTGCCAGCAGCTTAGCAGGGCGCCACTACGAGCAGTACTTC.

This clone is a singleton in its sample. The chain uses TRBV5-1 and TRBJ1-2; D uncertain. Germline V gives CDR1 SGHRS, CDR2 YFSETQ. V was cut by 3 bases and J by 6 bases, with 15 bases left in between. CDR3 length equals 14 residues. The DNA of the CDR3 is TGCGCCAGCAGCTCCGGGGAGGACGGAGATGGCTACACCTTC. This encodes CASSSGEDGDGYTF.

V and J are TRBV5-1 and TRBJ2-1, with 8 bases that match TRBD2. V trimming: 1 base; J trimming: 9 bases; junction bases outside the gene matches: 9. Germline-derived CDR1 and CDR2 are SGHRS and YFSETQ. There are 15 residues in the CDR3. The CDR3 loop reads CASSLRSGSGGEQFF. CDR3 coding DNA: TGCGCCAGCAGCTTGCGCAGCGGGAGTGGCGGTGAGCAGTTCTTC.

The chain has TRBV27 and TRBJ2-1, with D perhaps given as TRBD1 or TRBD2 (5 bases each). Trimming cost V 4 bases and J 9 bases, with 22 bases left between them. CDR3 length: 16 residues. CDR1 and CDR2 from the germline V gene are MNHEY and SMNVEV (reference sequence). In DNA, the CDR3 is TGTGCCAGCAGTTATATGGCCCTCGGGGCCGCCTTTGAGCAGTTCTTC. Amino acid sequence: CASSYMALGAAFEQFF.

The V and J genes are TRBV5-1 and TRBJ1-2, with D perhaps TRBD1 (6 bases). There are 12 residues in the CDR3. Germline lookup yields CDR1 SGHRS and CDR2 YFSETQ. The V gene lost 8 bases and the J gene lost 3 bases, with 11 bases spanning the gap. The CDR3 DNA is TGCGCCAGAAGGACAGCCCACTATGGCTACACCTTC. This translates into CARRTAHYGYTF. The entire variable domain, with the rest obtained from reference TRBV5-1 and TRBJ1-2, is as follows: KAGVTQTPRYLIKTRGQQVTLSCSPISGHRSVSWYQQTPGQGLQFLFEYFSETQRNKGNFPGRFSGRQFSNSRSEMNVSTLELGDSALYLCARRTAHYGYTFGSGTRLTVV.

The V and J genes are TRBV5-1 and TRBJ2-1, with no clear D. The CDR3 loop spans 14 amino acids. Germline CDR1 and CDR2: SGHRS and YFSETQ. Trimming removed 0 bases at V and 4 bases at J, with 8 bases between. The CDR3 nucleotides read TGCGCCAGCAGCTTGGACCGTTTTTACAATGAGCAGTTCTTC. Amino acid sequence: CASSLDRFYNEQFF. Drawing the rest from reference TRBV5-1 and TRBJ2-1, the complete variable domain is KAGVTQTPRYLIKTRGQQVTLSCSPISGHRSVSWYQQTPGQGLQFLFEYFSETQRNKGNFPGRFSGRQFSNSRSEMNVSTLELGDSALYLCASSLDRFYNEQFFGPGTRLTVL.

This chain joins TRBV3-1 (or the pseudogene TRBV3-2) and TRBJ2-1; 9 bases are a match to TRBD1. Trimming cost V 1 base and J 3 bases; bases outside gene matches: 7. Germline CDR1 reads LGHDT; CDR2 reads YNNKEL (reference sequence). This CDR3 contains 17 residues. The CDR3, as DNA: TGTGCCAGCAGCCAAGCCCCCCCGGGACAGGGCTACAATGAGCAGTTCTTC. As protein: CASSQAPPGQGYNEQFF.

This clone is medium-sized within its sample. The chain recombines TRBV7-9 with TRBJ1-2, with unresolved D. The germline V gene has CDR1 SEHNR and CDR2 FQNEAQ (reference sequence). This CDR3 region has 15 residues. The V end lost 5 bases, the J end lost 4 bases, and 17 bases lay between the germline ends. The CDR3 nucleotides read TGTGCCAGCAGCCCCTACGCTCGGACGGCCTATGGCTACACCTTC. Protein sequence: CASSPYARTAYGYTF. The full variable domain, rest sourced from reference TRBV7-9 and TRBJ1-2, is DTGVSQNPRHKITKRGQNVTFRCDPISEHNRLYWYRQTLGQGPEFLTYFQNEAQLEKSRLLSDRFSAERPKGSFSTLEIQRTEQGDSAMYLCASSPYARTAYGYTFGSGTRLTVV.

The chain combines TRBV6-5 with TRBJ2-2; D is undetermined. Germline V gene lookup returns CDR1 MNHEY and CDR2 SVGAGI. The CDR3 loop spans 15 amino acids. V was trimmed by 0 bases and J by 7 bases, leaving 12 bases between them. Here the CDR3 DNA reads TGTGCCAGCAGTTACTCGAAGCGTTCTTTCGGGGAGCTGTTTTTT. Protein: CASSYSKRSFGELFF.

The gene calls are TRBV5-6 and TRBJ1-5; D might be TRBD1 (5 bases). The CDR3 runs to 15 residues. Germline V CDR1 and CDR2: SGHDT, YYEEEE. V lost 0 bases to trimming and J lost 9 bases, with 16 bases between them. This CDR3 reads CASSLGGARLMPQHF. The CDR3 coding sequence is TGTGCCAGCAGCTTGGGAGGGGCGAGACTTATGCCCCAGCATTTT.

This sequence joins TRBV30 and TRBJ2-7; 8 nucleotides align to TRBD1. V was clipped by 3 bases and J by 6 bases; unmatched bases: 7. The CDR3 consists of 13 residues. Germline CDR1 reads GTSNPN; CDR2 reads SVGIG (reference sequence). DNA for the CDR3: TGTGCCTGGAGCAAGGACAGGGCCCGCGAGCAGTACTTC. It yields the protein CAWSKDRAREQYF.

This clone was counted between two and nine times. The V call is TRBV29-1, the J call TRBJ1-1; D might be TRBD1 (5 bases). The germline V gene has CDR1 SQVTM and CDR2 ANQGSEA. The CDR3 consists of 13 residues. The V end lost 3 bases, the J end lost 0 bases, and 8 bases lay between the germline ends. CDR3 residues: CSVDKGMNTEAFF. The CDR3 DNA reads as TGCAGCGTTGATAAGGGGATGAACACTGAAGCTTTCTTT.

The rearrangement uses TRBV12-3 or TRBV12-4 and TRBJ1-6; a possible D gene is TRBD1 (5 bases). Deletions cut 6 bases from V and 5 bases from J, with 8 bases between. The CDR3 consists of 13 residues. CDR3 loop: CASSEQDNSPLHF. The CDR3 coding sequence is TGTGCCAGCAGCGAACAGGATAATTCACCCCTCCACTTT.

Concerning this clone itself: The sample contains more than one DNA sequence encoding this CDR3. The chain has TRBV5-4 and TRBJ1-1, with 8 nucleotides matching TRBD1. CDR3 length: 13 amino acids. V shed 3 bases and J 5 bases; nucleotides not matched to a gene: 3. Germline V gene lookup returns CDR1 SGHNT and CDR2 YYREEE (reference sequence). CDR3 DNA: TGTGCCAGCAGCTCCCGACAGGGGACTGAAGCTTTCTTT. Encoded protein: CASSSRQGTEAFF.

The J gene is TRBJ2-1, the V gene TRBV9; no clear D gene. The germline gives CDR1 SGDLS, CDR2 YYNGEE. The V and J ends lost 0 bases and 10 bases respectively, with 11 bases between them. This CDR3 contains 13 residues. The CDR3 DNA follows: TGTGCCAGCAGCGTAGGGGGTCATTTGGAGCAGTTCTTC. Its protein is CASSVGGHLEQFF.

This clone was detected a few times. V usage is TRBV29-1 and J usage is TRBJ2-1; TRBD1 might be the D (6 bases). Germline V lookup: CDR1 SQVTM, CDR2 ANQGSEA. The CDR3 loop spans 16 amino acids. V lost 1 base to trimming and J lost 2 bases, with 15 bases between them. In nucleotides, the CDR3 is TGCAGCGTTGAAGCATATGGACGGGACACCTACAATGAGCAGTTCTTC. This codes for CSVEAYGRDTYNEQFF.

The V and J genes are TRBV7-8 and TRBJ1-3; maybe TRBD1 (5 bases). Germline values: CDR1 SGHVS, CDR2 FQNEAQ. There are 14 residues in the CDR3. V lost 5 bases, J lost 2 bases, and 10 bases lay in between. The CDR3 DNA reads as TGTGCCAGCAGCATAGGGACGGCTGGAAACACCATATATTTT. Protein: CASSIGTAGNTIYF.

This clone turned up a few times. V usage is TRBV11-2 and J usage is TRBJ2-1; D remains ambiguous. Trimming left V 7 bases short and J 1 base short, with 11 bases between. The germline gives CDR1 SGHAT, CDR2 FQNNGV. The CDR3 has 14 residues. CDR3 sequence reads: CASTLQSSYNEQFF. The CDR3 nucleotides are TGTGCCAGCACGTTACAGAGTTCCTACAATGAGCAGTTCTTC.

The gene calls are TRBV9 and TRBJ1-6; D call uncertain. Trimming cost V 1 base and J 7 bases, with 6 bases left between them. Germline CDR1 and CDR2: SGDLS and YYNGEE. The CDR3 contains 13 residues. The CDR3 sequence is CASSVTDNSPLHF. Here the CDR3 DNA reads TGTGCCAGCAGCGTAACAGACAATTCACCCCTCCACTTT.

This sequence joins TRBV19 and TRBJ1-4, with a weak D call TRBD1 (6 bases). CDR1 LNHDA and CDR2 SQIVND come from the germline V gene (reference sequence). The CDR3 has 15 residues. Between the trimmed V and J ends, which lost 4 bases and 8 bases, there was a span of 17 bases. The CDR3 region is CASSSPTGGHEKLFF. As DNA, the CDR3 is TGTGCCAGTAGTAGCCCGACAGGTGGTCACGAAAAACTGTTTTTT.

The rearrangement joins TRBV6-2 or TRBV6-3 to TRBJ2-3; the D gene could be TRBD1 or TRBD2 (5 bases each). The CDR3 runs to 16 residues. V was cut by 0 bases and J by 2 bases, with 12 bases left in between. From germline, CDR1 is MNHEY and CDR2 SVGEGT. CDR3 loop: CASSYSKRGLTDTQYF. The CDR3 DNA reads as TGTGCCAGCAGTTACTCGAAGAGGGGCCTCACAGATACGCAGTATTTT.